This TCR beta chain was profiled in a study of blood T cell repertoires in COVID-19 (dated by TCRdb to 2018 to 2020). For the study in its entirety: Samples covering the acute and convalescent phases of COVID-19 were provided by collaborators in the United States, Italy and Spain. Nearly every sample came with metadata listing a de-identified subject ID, COVID-19 status, age in years and sex. Where available, HLA class I and class II types were taken from metadata supplied by the sample provider and were not determined by assay-based typing. The material from the prospective study consisted of cDNA or gDNA derived from T cells, B-cell-depleted T cells, or PBMCs. A freely available public database, intended as a resource for researchers studying the immune response to SARS-CoV-2, is where the repertoires were released. The dataset comprised deeply sampled blood TCRbeta repertoires from subjects exposed to, actively infected with, or recovered from COVID-19. Samples came from the ongoing ImmuneRACE study (first 160 participants) plus 1,254 subjects from 6 global collaborators.

The CDR3 spans 15 residues, from the cysteine through the phenylalanine. The entry retains the CDR3 DNA only, 45 bases that are in frame from base 1. Ends trimmed: V by 3 bases, J by 4 bases; bases unmatched to a gene: 7. According to the germline V gene (reference sequence), CDR1 reads SEHNR and CDR2 reads FQNEAQ. Here is what the overall study found, with its caveats: The quantity of clinical and demographic metadata differed by source and by participant and was supplied without curation.

As to this clone: Its antigen is still unknown. No qualities accompany the bases; no much larger clone lies one base away.

Whole blood was collected in K2EDTA tubes by collaborating institutions according to the institutions' own protocols. For TCRbeta analysis, collaborators shipped samples in one of three forms: frozen whole blood, isolated PBMCs, or DNA extracted from either of those sample types. TCRbeta CDR3 regions were amplified from genomic DNA by means of the immunoSEQ Assay, a bias-controlled multiplex PCR. The published analysis was carried out like this. The number of nucleated cells in each sample was estimated from the amplification of reference gene primers within the assay. To quantify the absolute abundance of each unique TCRbeta CDR3 rearrangement, sequence reads were collapsed and filtered. Productive Simpson clonality was computed per sample as the square root of Simpson's diversity index over productive rearrangements. Not all clones reach the TCRdb copy of this immuneACCESS table, which keeps in-frame sequences only. Checked studies attribute under half of the gap to unresolved V genes and leave the rest unexplained. Clone size and V and J calls were adopted from that table, with D and trimming inferred from the DNA. The sample table lists some 69,000 clones, about four fifths of them with a count of one. The ten largest account for 20% to 25% of the sample.

Input material: peripheral blood. The rearranged segments are TRBV7-9 and TRBJ1-2, and TRBD1 matches 8 of the central bases. The receptor comes from a woman in her 70s with acute or convalescent COVID-19. The CDR3 protein: CASSFSAGGFYGYTF. The nucleotides are TGTGCCAGCAGCTTTTCTGCAGGGGGCTTCTATGGCTACACCTTC.